One T cell receptor (beta chain) is described in this entry. Profiling relied on immunoSEQ multiplex PCR, and the TCRdb table lists in-frame clones only, not all of them. Counted here are 53,000 or so clones, about 70% occurring once; the ten biggest clones make up less than 25%. This sample is part of a study of blood T cell repertoires in COVID-19. Study as a whole: Sources were T cells, B-cell-depleted T cells, or PBMCs; the material itself was cDNA or gDNA.

The CDR3 runs 13 residues. V lost 8 bases, J lost 5 bases, and 12 bases lay in between. Germline V gene data show CDR1 as SNHLY and CDR2 as FYNNEI. The receptor's source is a man between 45 and 60 years old with active or convalescent COVID-19. The sequenced sample was peripheral blood. This chain links TRBV2 with TRBJ1-4; D not resolved. CDR3 loop: CASGRDVNEKLFF. For the CDR3, the DNA is TGTGCCAGCGGGAGGGATGTAAATGAAAAACTGTTTTTT.